A selection of T cell receptor beta chains follows, all from one sample in a study of blood T cell repertoires in COVID-19. Sequencing was performed with immunoSEQ multiplex PCR; in TCRdb, only in-frame clones are kept and a portion is missing. The table lists some 46,000 clones, around three quarters of them singletons, with roughly 61% in the top ten. Sequencing was carried out using peripheral blood. All receptors come from a man aged 80 or over with acute or convalescent COVID-19. The CDR3 runs from the conserved cysteine through the conserved F or W. The D gene is left open where the match is weak. Expanded clones get a size class; other rows say once, few or many, or leave the size out.

D gene: TRBD2
clone size: -
J gene: TRBJ2-1
CDR3 length: 14
V gene: TRBV7-8
CDR3 protein: CASGRDYSYNEQFF
CDR3 DNA: TGTGCCAGCGGCCGGGACTACAGCTACAATGAGCAGTTCTTC

D gene: -
clone size: -
J gene: TRBJ1-4
CDR3 length: 12
V gene: TRBV6-6
CDR3 protein: CASSYSTKKLFF
CDR3 DNA: TGTGCCAGCAGTTACTCGACAAAAAAACTGTTTTTT

D gene: TRBD2
clone size: -
J gene: TRBJ2-5
CDR3 length: 19
V gene: TRBV6-1
CDR3 protein: CASSEDPGRLAGGKETQYF
CDR3 DNA: TGTGCCAGCAGTGAAGACCCGGGCAGGCTAGCGGGGGGAAAAGAGACCCAGTACTTC

D gene: TRBD1
clone size: -
J gene: TRBJ2-7
CDR3 length: 15
V gene: TRBV28
CDR3 protein: CASSLAGTGGAKQYF
CDR3 DNA: TGTGCCAGCAGTTTAGCCGGGACAGGGGGCGCCAAGCAGTACTTC

D gene: TRBD1
clone size: -
J gene: TRBJ2-7
CDR3 length: 14
V gene: TRBV7-2
CDR3 protein: CASSLGQGAYEQYF
CDR3 DNA: TGTGCCAGCAGCTTAGGACAGGGGGCCTACGAGCAGTACTTC

D gene: TRBD2
clone size: once
J gene: TRBJ2-3
CDR3 length: 16
V gene: TRBV24-1
CDR3 protein: CATSEGLASSTDTQYF
CDR3 DNA: TGTGCCACCAGTGAGGGACTAGCGAGCAGCACAGATACGCAGTATTTT

D gene: TRBD1
clone size: -
J gene: TRBJ1-2
CDR3 length: 16
V gene: TRBV9
CDR3 protein: CASSVDAGSGGFGYTF
CDR3 DNA: TGTGCCAGCAGCGTAGATGCAGGGTCAGGGGGCTTTGGCTACACCTTC

D gene: -
clone size: -
J gene: TRBJ1-2
CDR3 length: 15
V gene: TRBV6-2/TRBV6-3
CDR3 protein: CASSYVLTAGDGYTF
CDR3 DNA: TGTGCCAGCAGTTACGTCCTCACGGCGGGTGATGGCTACACCTTC

D gene: TRBD2
clone size: once
J gene: TRBJ2-1
CDR3 length: 13
V gene: TRBV20-1
CDR3 protein: CSASDSGKNEQFF
CDR3 DNA: TGCAGTGCTAGTGATAGCGGGAAAAATGAGCAGTTCTTC

D gene: -
clone size: -
J gene: TRBJ2-1
CDR3 length: 14
V gene: TRBV9
CDR3 protein: CASSVGLKLNEQFF
CDR3 DNA: TGTGCCAGCAGCGTGGGACTGAAATTAAATGAGCAGTTCTTC

D gene: TRBD1
clone size: medium-sized
J gene: TRBJ2-7
CDR3 length: 12
V gene: TRBV6-5
CDR3 protein: CASWDSIYEQYF
CDR3 DNA: TGTGCCAGCTGGGACAGTATCTACGAGCAGTACTTC

D gene: TRBD2
clone size: -
J gene: TRBJ2-7
CDR3 length: 15
V gene: TRBV7-2
CDR3 protein: CASSSRTSGAYEQYF
CDR3 DNA: TGTGCCAGCAGCTCCCGGACTAGCGGAGCCTACGAGCAGTACTTC

D gene: TRBD2
clone size: -
J gene: TRBJ2-3
CDR3 length: 12
V gene: TRBV2
CDR3 protein: CASRAGANTQYF
CDR3 DNA: TGTGCCAGCAGGGCGGGAGCGAATACGCAGTATTTT

D gene: -
clone size: -
J gene: TRBJ1-5
CDR3 length: 15
V gene: TRBV3-1/TRBV3-2
CDR3 protein: CASSQDIGFGGPQHF
CDR3 DNA: TGTGCCAGCAGCCAAGATATCGGGTTTGGAGGGCCCCAGCATTTT

D gene: TRBD2
clone size: medium-sized
J gene: TRBJ2-3
CDR3 length: 17
V gene: TRBV9
CDR3 protein: CASSVEAGGPGTDTQYF
CDR3 DNA: TGTGCCAGCAGCGTAGAAGCGGGAGGGCCTGGCACAGATACGCAGTATTTT

D gene: TRBD1
clone size: -
J gene: TRBJ1-1
CDR3 length: 14
V gene: TRBV2
CDR3 protein: CASALYRGRTEAFF
CDR3 DNA: TGTGCCAGCGCCCTATACAGGGGTAGGACTGAAGCTTTCTTT

D gene: TRBD2
clone size: once
J gene: TRBJ2-1
CDR3 length: 16
V gene: TRBV28
CDR3 protein: CASRSTSGSSYNEQFF
CDR3 DNA: TGTGCCAGCAGGTCGACTAGCGGGAGCTCCTACAATGAGCAGTTCTTC

D gene: TRBD2
clone size: few
J gene: TRBJ2-1
CDR3 length: 16
V gene: TRBV5-1
CDR3 protein: CASSSGLAGPYNEQFF
CDR3 DNA: TGCGCCAGCAGCTCAGGACTAGCGGGACCCTACAATGAGCAGTTCTTC

D gene: -
clone size: -
J gene: TRBJ2-4
CDR3 length: 13
V gene: TRBV29-1
CDR3 protein: CSVGISRGNIQYF
CDR3 DNA: TGCAGCGTTGGTATTAGCCGAGGAAACATTCAGTACTTC

D gene: -
clone size: -
J gene: TRBJ2-1
CDR3 length: 14
V gene: TRBV19
CDR3 protein: CASSIGQYSGEQFF
CDR3 DNA: TGTGCCAGTAGTATCGGACAGTACTCGGGTGAGCAGTTCTTC

D gene: -
clone size: -
J gene: TRBJ2-3
CDR3 length: 14
V gene: TRBV24-1
CDR3 protein: CATSDSGSFYTQYF
CDR3 DNA: TGTGCCACCAGTGATTCCGGGAGTTTCTATACGCAGTATTTT

D gene: -
clone size: once
J gene: TRBJ2-5
CDR3 length: 13
V gene: TRBV5-6
CDR3 protein: CASSLRAPGAQYF
CDR3 DNA: TGTGCCAGCAGCTTGAGGGCTCCCGGGGCCCAGTACTTC

D gene: TRBD2
clone size: -
J gene: TRBJ2-2
CDR3 length: 15
V gene: TRBV4-3
CDR3 protein: CASSLAGVNTGELFF
CDR3 DNA: TGCGCCAGCAGCCTCGCGGGGGTGAACACCGGGGAGCTGTTTTTT

D gene: -
clone size: -
J gene: TRBJ2-7
CDR3 length: 13
V gene: TRBV6-6
CDR3 protein: CASSYLGGNEQYF
CDR3 DNA: TGTGCCAGCAGTTACCTGGGAGGTAACGAGCAGTACTTC

D gene: -
clone size: -
J gene: TRBJ1-3
CDR3 length: 14
V gene: TRBV10-3
CDR3 protein: CASSTGDSGNTIYF
CDR3 DNA: TGTGCCAGCTCTACGGGAGACTCTGGAAACACCATATATTTT

D gene: TRBD1
clone size: -
J gene: TRBJ1-4
CDR3 length: 15
V gene: TRBV19
CDR3 protein: CASSLGQAINEKLFF
CDR3 DNA: TGTGCCAGTAGTCTCGGACAGGCGATAAATGAAAAACTGTTTTTT

D gene: TRBD2
clone size: -
J gene: TRBJ2-7
CDR3 length: 14
V gene: TRBV28
CDR3 protein: CASSTTSGREEQYF
CDR3 DNA: TGTGCCAGCAGTACCACTAGCGGGAGAGAAGAGCAGTACTTC

D gene: -
clone size: -
J gene: TRBJ2-3
CDR3 length: 14
V gene: TRBV12-5
CDR3 protein: CASGVGGSTDTQYF
CDR3 DNA: TGTGCTAGTGGTGTGGGGGGCAGTACAGATACGCAGTATTTT

D gene: -
clone size: -
J gene: TRBJ2-7
CDR3 length: 12
V gene: TRBV6-2/TRBV6-3
CDR3 protein: CASSYASYEQYF
CDR3 DNA: TGTGCCAGCAGTTACGCTAGCTACGAGCAGTACTTC

D gene: -
clone size: -
J gene: TRBJ1-1
CDR3 length: 15
V gene: TRBV5-1
CDR3 protein: CASSLVSGMNTEAFF
CDR3 DNA: TGCGCCAGCAGCTTGGTGTCGGGGATGAACACTGAAGCTTTCTTT

D gene: TRBD2
clone size: -
J gene: TRBJ2-1
CDR3 length: 15
V gene: TRBV7-2
CDR3 protein: CASKRTSGLGNEQFF
CDR3 DNA: TGTGCCAGCAAGAGGACTAGCGGTCTAGGAAATGAGCAGTTCTTC

D gene: -
clone size: -
J gene: TRBJ1-1
CDR3 length: 13
V gene: TRBV4-1
CDR3 protein: CASSPQGLTEAFF
CDR3 DNA: TGCGCCAGCAGCCCACAGGGTTTAACTGAAGCTTTCTTT

D gene: TRBD2
clone size: -
J gene: TRBJ2-7
CDR3 length: 15
V gene: TRBV7-2
CDR3 protein: CASSPGLAGGYEQYF
CDR3 DNA: TGTGCCAGCAGCCCCGGACTAGCGGGAGGCTACGAGCAGTACTTC

D gene: -
clone size: -
J gene: TRBJ2-3
CDR3 length: 17
V gene: TRBV4-1
CDR3 protein: CASSQTPGRGNTDTQYF
CDR3 DNA: TGCGCCAGCAGCCAAACCCCGGGCAGGGGAAACACAGATACGCAGTATTTT

D gene: TRBD2
clone size: few
J gene: TRBJ2-7
CDR3 length: 14
V gene: TRBV11-2
CDR3 protein: CASSPTRLAGEQYF
CDR3 DNA: TGTGCCAGCAGCCCCACCCGACTAGCGGGCGAGCAGTACTTC

D gene: TRBD1
clone size: once
J gene: TRBJ1-5
CDR3 length: 13
V gene: TRBV10-3
CDR3 protein: CAISPDRDQPQHF
CDR3 DNA: TGTGCCATCAGTCCCGACAGGGATCAGCCCCAGCATTTT

D gene: -
clone size: -
J gene: TRBJ1-3
CDR3 length: 14
V gene: TRBV5-4
CDR3 protein: CASSPDQGGNTIYF
CDR3 DNA: TGTGCCAGCAGCCCCGACCAGGGGGGAAACACCATATATTTT

D gene: -
clone size: -
J gene: TRBJ1-5
CDR3 length: 14
V gene: TRBV7-2
CDR3 protein: CASSSTIGNQPQHF
CDR3 DNA: TGTGCCAGCAGCTCTACGATTGGCAATCAGCCCCAGCATTTT

D gene: TRBD2
clone size: -
J gene: TRBJ2-2
CDR3 length: 17
V gene: TRBV11-3
CDR3 protein: CASSSRAGGPGTGELFF
CDR3 DNA: TGTGCCAGCAGCTCCAGAGCGGGAGGGCCTGGAACCGGGGAGCTGTTTTTT

D gene: -
clone size: -
J gene: TRBJ2-1
CDR3 length: 15
V gene: TRBV7-2
CDR3 protein: CASSFAGFPYNEQFF
CDR3 DNA: TGTGCCAGCAGCTTCGCGGGCTTCCCCTACAATGAGCAGTTCTTC

D gene: -
clone size: -
J gene: TRBJ2-6
CDR3 length: 14
V gene: TRBV25-1
CDR3 protein: CASSDSSGANVLTF
CDR3 DNA: TGTGCCAGCAGTGATAGCTCTGGGGCCAACGTCCTGACTTTC

D gene: -
clone size: -
J gene: TRBJ1-2
CDR3 length: 15
V gene: TRBV4-2
CDR3 protein: CASSQSRGQGGGYTF
CDR3 DNA: TGTGCCAGCAGCCAGAGCCGAGGGCAGGGAGGAGGCTACACCTTC

D gene: TRBD2
clone size: -
J gene: TRBJ2-1
CDR3 length: 12
V gene: TRBV24-1
CDR3 protein: CATSDPIGRLVF
CDR3 DNA: TGTGCCACCAGTGATCCAATCGGGAGGCTTGTCTTC

D gene: -
clone size: many
J gene: TRBJ1-6
CDR3 length: 16
V gene: TRBV21-1
CDR3 protein: CASSNTASSYNSPLHF
CDR3 DNA: TGTGCCAGCAGCAACACAGCAAGCTCCTATAATTCACCCCTCCACTTT

D gene: TRBD2
clone size: -
J gene: TRBJ2-5
CDR3 length: 14
V gene: TRBV19
CDR3 protein: CASSMRLAGETQYF
CDR3 DNA: TGTGCCAGTAGTATGAGGCTAGCGGGAGAGACCCAGTACTTC

D gene: TRBD1
clone size: few
J gene: TRBJ1-6
CDR3 length: 15
V gene: TRBV18
CDR3 protein: CASSPGQGNNSPLHF
CDR3 DNA: TGTGCCAGCTCACCGGGACAGGGAAATAATTCACCCCTCCACTTT

D gene: TRBD2
clone size: -
J gene: TRBJ2-7
CDR3 length: 16
V gene: TRBV6-4
CDR3 protein: CASSDSLGLADYEQYF
CDR3 DNA: TGTGCCAGCAGTGACTCTCTGGGGCTAGCGGACTACGAGCAGTACTTC

D gene: TRBD1
clone size: -
J gene: TRBJ2-7
CDR3 length: 14
V gene: TRBV19
CDR3 protein: CASSMRTGLYEQYF
CDR3 DNA: TGTGCCAGTAGTATGCGGACAGGGCTCTACGAGCAGTACTTC

D gene: -
clone size: -
J gene: TRBJ2-3
CDR3 length: 13
V gene: TRBV29-1
CDR3 protein: CSVRLQGTGTQYF
CDR3 DNA: TGCAGCGTTCGCCTCCAGGGGACGGGTACGCAGTATTTT

D gene: TRBD1
clone size: -
J gene: TRBJ1-3
CDR3 length: 16
V gene: TRBV19
CDR3 protein: CASSRGQFFSGNTIYF
CDR3 DNA: TGTGCCAGTAGTAGGGGACAGTTCTTCTCTGGAAACACCATATATTTT

D gene: -
clone size: once
J gene: TRBJ1-2
CDR3 length: 13
V gene: TRBV6-6
CDR3 protein: CASSYGGGRGYTF
CDR3 DNA: TGTGCCAGCAGTTACGGGGGGGGGCGAGGCTACACCTTC

D gene: TRBD2
clone size: -
J gene: TRBJ2-7
CDR3 length: 15
V gene: TRBV7-2
CDR3 protein: CAGSAGLAGSYEQYF
CDR3 DNA: TGTGCCGGTTCGGCCGGGCTAGCGGGTTCGTACGAGCAGTACTTC

D gene: -
clone size: once
J gene: TRBJ1-2
CDR3 length: 15
V gene: TRBV27
CDR3 protein: CASSSLRGPIRGYTF
CDR3 DNA: TGTGCCAGCAGTTCACTGCGGGGACCTATTAGGGGCTACACCTTC